These T cell receptor beta chains were read from a single sample in a study of blood T cell repertoires in COVID-19. Generated by immunoSEQ multiplex PCR, the TCRdb table keeps only in-frame clones and is missing some. The table lists roughly 68,000 clones, 90% of them singletons, with roughly 0.53% in the top ten. Sequencing was done on a sample of peripheral blood. The receptors shown here come from a man aged 45-65 years with COVID-19, enrolled during active disease. CDR3s include the opening cysteine and the closing phenylalanine or tryptophan. The order of the fields is clone size, D gene, J gene, V gene, CDR3 DNA, CDR3 protein. A D gene is named only where the DNA matches it firmly. Not all rows give a size; the values are once, few, many and, for expanded clones, a class.

size: NA
D: NA
J: TRBJ1-2
V: TRBV2
DNA: TGTGCCAGCAGCCAAGGGACGGTGCGGGGAGTCTACACCTTC
CDR3: CASSQGTVRGVYTF

size: once
D: TRBD2
J: TRBJ2-1
V: TRBV13
DNA: TGTGCCAGTCGAGATTCCGGGACTAGGTTCGGGGGTGAGCAGTTCTTC
CDR3: CASRDSGTRFGGEQFF

size: NA
D: NA
J: TRBJ2-1
V: TRBV11-3
DNA: TGTGCCAGCAGCTTGGCGGAATACAATGAGCAGTTCTTC
CDR3: CASSLAEYNEQFF

size: once
D: NA
J: TRBJ1-1
V: TRBV28
DNA: TGTGCCAGCTCGTGGAGGGGAATGAACACTGAAGCTTTCTTT
CDR3: CASSWRGMNTEAFF

size: NA
D: TRBD1
J: TRBJ2-7
V: TRBV14
DNA: TGTGCCAGCAGCCAGGCGGTTGGACAGGCCTACGAGCAGTACTTC
CDR3: CASSQAVGQAYEQYF

size: NA
D: NA
J: TRBJ1-1
V: TRBV6-5
DNA: TGTGCCAGCAGTTACGAGGGAACTGCGAACACTGAAGCTTTCTTT
CDR3: CASSYEGTANTEAFF

size: NA
D: TRBD2
J: TRBJ2-7
V: TRBV5-1
DNA: TGCGCCAGCAGCTTGGGACTAGCGGGCTCCCACTACGAGCAGTACTTC
CDR3: CASSLGLAGSHYEQYF

size: NA
D: NA
J: TRBJ2-5
V: TRBV7-2
DNA: TGTGCCAGCAGCTTAGTGGTACAGCAAGAGACCCAGTACTTC
CDR3: CASSLVVQQETQYF

size: NA
D: NA
J: TRBJ2-2
V: TRBV4-1
DNA: TGCGCCAGCAGCCAAGGGCTTCGAGGCACCGGGGAGCTGTTTTTT
CDR3: CASSQGLRGTGELFF

size: once
D: NA
J: TRBJ1-1
V: TRBV25-1
DNA: TGTGCCAGCAGTGATGGGAATTGGCAGGGTGAAGCTTTCTTT
CDR3: CASSDGNWQGEAFF

size: NA
D: NA
J: TRBJ1-5
V: TRBV2
DNA: TGTGCCAGCAGTGAACCCCCGGGGGATCAGCCCCAGCATTTT
CDR3: CASSEPPGDQPQHF

size: once
D: NA
J: TRBJ2-7
V: TRBV7-3
DNA: TGTGCCAGCAGCTCTCGGATAGCGGACGAGCAGTACTTC
CDR3: CASSSRIADEQYF

size: NA
D: NA
J: TRBJ1-5
V: TRBV5-1
DNA: TGCGCCAGCAGCATTACAGGGACAAGCAATCAGCCCCAGCATTTT
CDR3: CASSITGTSNQPQHF

size: NA
D: NA
J: TRBJ2-1
V: TRBV19
DNA: TGTGCCAGTACCGCCGATGGACTCAGATACAATGAGCAGTTCTTC
CDR3: CASTADGLRYNEQFF

size: once
D: NA
J: TRBJ2-3
V: TRBV5-4
DNA: TGTGCCAGCAGCGTTCAAGGGGGAGATGGAGATACGCAGTATTTT
CDR3: CASSVQGGDGDTQYF

size: once
D: TRBD2
J: TRBJ2-1
V: TRBV19
DNA: TGTGCCAGTAGTTGGGGGGGGAAGGAGCAGTTCTTC
CDR3: CASSWGGKEQFF

size: NA
D: TRBD1
J: TRBJ2-1
V: TRBV19
DNA: TGTGCCAGTCGGTGGGCCGACAGGGATCACAATGAGCAGTTCTTC
CDR3: CASRWADRDHNEQFF

size: NA
D: TRBD1
J: TRBJ1-1
V: TRBV18
DNA: TGTGCCAGCTCACCACTGGGGACAGCAAACACTGAAGCTTTCTTT
CDR3: CASSPLGTANTEAFF

size: NA
D: TRBD2
J: TRBJ2-5
V: TRBV3-1/TRBV3-2
DNA: TGTGCCAGCAGCCAAGATTTTCTAGCGGGAGCGGAGACCCAGTACTTC
CDR3: CASSQDFLAGAETQYF

size: NA
D: NA
J: TRBJ2-3
V: TRBV9
DNA: TGTGCCAGCAGCGTAGGACCTCACCCAGTCACAGATACGCGGTATTTT
CDR3: CASSVGPHPVTDTRYF

size: NA
D: NA
J: TRBJ2-5
V: TRBV5-1
DNA: TGCGCCAGCAGCCTGGCCTTCGAGACCCAGTACTTC
CDR3: CASSLAFETQYF

size: NA
D: NA
J: TRBJ1-5
V: TRBV2
DNA: TGTGCCAGCAGTGAGCGTTCTACAGGGAACAATCAGCCCCAGCATTTT
CDR3: CASSERSTGNNQPQHF

size: NA
D: TRBD2
J: TRBJ2-1
V: TRBV6-6
DNA: TGTGCCAGCAGTTACTCTACGGGGGGTGAGCAGTTCTTC
CDR3: CASSYSTGGEQFF

size: NA
D: TRBD1
J: TRBJ1-1
V: TRBV11-3
DNA: TGTGCCAGCAGGACAGGGACTGAAGCTTTCTTT
CDR3: CASRTGTEAFF

size: NA
D: NA
J: TRBJ1-1
V: TRBV7-9
DNA: TGTGCCAGCAGCTTAGGAGACAGTAGGAACACTGAAGCTTTCTTT
CDR3: CASSLGDSRNTEAFF

size: NA
D: TRBD1
J: TRBJ2-1
V: TRBV10-3
DNA: TGTGCCATCAGTAGGACAGGGGACCTCTACAATGAGCAGTTCTTC
CDR3: CAISRTGDLYNEQFF

size: few
D: NA
J: TRBJ1-5
V: TRBV19
DNA: TGTGCCAGCGGGGATCAGCCCCAGCATTTT
CDR3: CASGDQPQHF

size: NA
D: NA
J: TRBJ2-5
V: TRBV24-1
DNA: TGTGCCACCAGTGATTTGGGTCTGGGGGGCCAAGAGACCCAGTACTTC
CDR3: CATSDLGLGGQETQYF

size: NA
D: NA
J: TRBJ2-7
V: TRBV5-1
DNA: TGCGCCAGCAGCTTGGCCGTAAGGGGCTACGAGCAGTACTTC
CDR3: CASSLAVRGYEQYF

size: NA
D: NA
J: TRBJ2-2
V: TRBV13
DNA: TGTGCCAGCTTAGCGCCGACACCGTTAAACACCGGGGAGCTGTTTTTT
CDR3: CASLAPTPLNTGELFF

size: NA
D: NA
J: TRBJ1-1
V: TRBV5-1
DNA: TGCGCCAGCAAACTGGAGGGAATCTACACTGAAGCTTTCTTT
CDR3: CASKLEGIYTEAFF

size: NA
D: TRBD1
J: TRBJ1-2
V: TRBV4-3
DNA: TGCGCCAGCAGCCAAGATACGCGACAGGGCTATGGCTACACCTTC
CDR3: CASSQDTRQGYGYTF

size: NA
D: NA
J: TRBJ2-5
V: TRBV9
DNA: TGTGCCAGCAGCGTAGACTGGGAAAGGGGAGAGACCCAGTACTTC
CDR3: CASSVDWERGETQYF

size: NA
D: TRBD1
J: TRBJ1-6
V: TRBV28
DNA: TGTGCCAGCAGTGGACAGGGGGCGTTTAATTCACCCCTCCACTTT
CDR3: CASSGQGAFNSPLHF

size: NA
D: NA
J: TRBJ2-7
V: TRBV3-1/TRBV3-2
DNA: TGTGCCAGCAGCCAAGGCCCAGTCCGCACAGTAGAGCAGTACTTC
CDR3: CASSQGPVRTVEQYF

size: NA
D: NA
J: TRBJ2-7
V: TRBV7-2
DNA: TGTGCCAGCAGCCCCAGGACGGGAGAGTCCTACGAGCAGTACTTC
CDR3: CASSPRTGESYEQYF

size: once
D: NA
J: TRBJ1-4
V: TRBV7-9
DNA: TGTGCCAGCAGCTTCTTATCGGCAGGCAATAATGAAAAACTGTTTTTT
CDR3: CASSFLSAGNNEKLFF

size: NA
D: NA
J: TRBJ2-7
V: TRBV27
DNA: TGTGCCAGCAATCTTGGGGGGGCTGGAGACGAGCAGTACTTC
CDR3: CASNLGGAGDEQYF

size: NA
D: NA
J: TRBJ2-3
V: TRBV3-1/TRBV3-2
DNA: TGTGCCAGCAGCCAAGGAAACCAGGGTACGCAGTATTTT
CDR3: CASSQGNQGTQYF

size: NA
D: NA
J: TRBJ2-7
V: TRBV21-1
DNA: TGTGCCAGCAGCAAAAGGCGGACAGTTTCCTACGAGCAGTACTTC
CDR3: CASSKRRTVSYEQYF

size: NA
D: TRBD1
J: TRBJ1-3
V: TRBV5-5
DNA: TGTGCCAGCAGCTTGGGGGGCTGGGACAGGGGACTTGTGACCATATATTTT
CDR3: CASSLGGWDRGLVTIYF

size: once
D: TRBD2
J: TRBJ2-5
V: TRBV5-1
DNA: TGCGCCAGCAGCTTGGGACTAGCGGGAGCTTCCCAAGAGACCCAGTACTTC
CDR3: CASSLGLAGASQETQYF

size: NA
D: NA
J: TRBJ1-1
V: TRBV7-9
DNA: TGTGCCAGCAGCCTCGCATTAGGAGTCAGATACACTGAAGCTTTCTTT
CDR3: CASSLALGVRYTEAFF

size: NA
D: TRBD1
J: TRBJ1-4
V: TRBV25-1
DNA: TGTGCCAGCAGTACCCGGACAGGGCCCGTAGAAAAACTGTTTTTT
CDR3: CASSTRTGPVEKLFF

size: NA
D: TRBD1
J: TRBJ2-7
V: TRBV6-5
DNA: TGTGCCAGCATCAGGGGGTTTTCCTACGAGCAGTACTTC
CDR3: CASIRGFSYEQYF

size: NA
D: NA
J: TRBJ2-1
V: TRBV7-8
DNA: TGTGCCAGCAGCCGCGGAGGAGACGGTTTCTATGAGCAGTTCTTC
CDR3: CASSRGGDGFYEQFF

size: NA
D: TRBD2
J: TRBJ2-7
V: TRBV5-1
DNA: TGCGCCAGCAGCTTGGCGTCTAGCGGGGCCTACGAGCAGTACTTC
CDR3: CASSLASSGAYEQYF

size: NA
D: NA
J: TRBJ2-1
V: TRBV12-3/TRBV12-4
DNA: TGTGCCAGCCTTCCCCAGGGGGGCAATGAGCAGTTCTTC
CDR3: CASLPQGGNEQFF

size: NA
D: NA
J: TRBJ1-4
V: TRBV7-9
DNA: TGTGCCAGCAGCGTACCCCGGACCCCGGGCGGGGAAAAACTGTTTTTT
CDR3: CASSVPRTPGGEKLFF

size: NA
D: TRBD1
J: TRBJ2-5
V: TRBV6-7
DNA: TGTGCCAGCAGTTACTACGATGCCCGACAGGGGAAAGAGACCCAGTACTTC
CDR3: CASSYYDARQGKETQYF

size: NA
D: NA
J: TRBJ1-2
V: TRBV10-3
DNA: TGTGCCATCAGTGAGAGCGGGCAGACCAACTATGGCTACACCTTC
CDR3: CAISESGQTNYGYTF

size: NA
D: NA
J: TRBJ1-1
V: TRBV5-1
DNA: TGCGCCAGCAGCTCCGGACTCCTGAACACTGAAGCTTTCTTT
CDR3: CASSSGLLNTEAFF

size: NA
D: NA
J: TRBJ2-1
V: TRBV24-1
DNA: TGTGCCACCAGTGGGCCTTCCGGGGTCTCCTACAATGAGCAGTTCTTC
CDR3: CATSGPSGVSYNEQFF

size: NA
D: NA
J: TRBJ2-1
V: TRBV7-2
DNA: TGTGCCAGCAGTTTGTTGGCACAGACGGATCTCTACAATGAGCAGTTCTTC
CDR3: CASSLLAQTDLYNEQFF

size: NA
D: NA
J: TRBJ1-2
V: TRBV11-2
DNA: TGTGCCAGCAGCTTAAGAAGCGGCTACACCTTC
CDR3: CASSLRSGYTF

size: NA
D: TRBD1
J: TRBJ1-2
V: TRBV5-4
DNA: TGTGCCAGCAGCTGGGGGACAGACTATGGCTACACCTTC
CDR3: CASSWGTDYGYTF

size: once
D: TRBD2
J: TRBJ2-1
V: TRBV10-3
DNA: TGTGCCATCAGTGAGTCGTTAGCGGGAGTGCGCAATGAGCAGTTCTTC
CDR3: CAISESLAGVRNEQFF